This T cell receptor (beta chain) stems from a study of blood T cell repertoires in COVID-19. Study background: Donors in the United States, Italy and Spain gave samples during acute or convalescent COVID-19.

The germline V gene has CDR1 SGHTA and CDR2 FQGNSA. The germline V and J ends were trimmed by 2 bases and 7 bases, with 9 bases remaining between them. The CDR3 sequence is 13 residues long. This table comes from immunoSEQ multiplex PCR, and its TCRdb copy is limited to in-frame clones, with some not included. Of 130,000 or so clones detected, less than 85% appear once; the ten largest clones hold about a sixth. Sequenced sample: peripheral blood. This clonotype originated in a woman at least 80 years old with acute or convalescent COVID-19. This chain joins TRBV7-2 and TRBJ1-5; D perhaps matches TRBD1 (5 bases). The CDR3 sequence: CASSLLQGQPQHF. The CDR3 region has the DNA TGTGCCAGCAGCTTATTGCAGGGCCAGCCCCAGCATTTT.